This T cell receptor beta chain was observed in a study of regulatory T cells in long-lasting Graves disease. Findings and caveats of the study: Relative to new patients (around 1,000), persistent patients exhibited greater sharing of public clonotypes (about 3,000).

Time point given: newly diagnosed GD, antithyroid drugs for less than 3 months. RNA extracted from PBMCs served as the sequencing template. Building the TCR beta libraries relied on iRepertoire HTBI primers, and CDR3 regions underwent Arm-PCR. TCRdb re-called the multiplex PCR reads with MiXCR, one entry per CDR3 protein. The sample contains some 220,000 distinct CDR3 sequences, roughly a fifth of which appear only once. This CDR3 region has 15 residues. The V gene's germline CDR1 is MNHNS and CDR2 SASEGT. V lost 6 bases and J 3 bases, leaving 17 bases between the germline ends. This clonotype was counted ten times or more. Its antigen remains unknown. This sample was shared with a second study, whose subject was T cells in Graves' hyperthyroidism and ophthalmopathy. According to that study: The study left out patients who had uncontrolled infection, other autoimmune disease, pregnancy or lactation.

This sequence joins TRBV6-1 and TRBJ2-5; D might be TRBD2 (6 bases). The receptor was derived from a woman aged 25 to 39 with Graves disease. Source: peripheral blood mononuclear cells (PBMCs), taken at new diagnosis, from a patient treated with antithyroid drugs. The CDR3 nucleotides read TGTGCCAGCAGGGGGGAGGAGGGATCGAAAGAGACCCAGTACTTC. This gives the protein CASRGEEGSKETQYF.